This paragraph reports one T cell receptor (beta chain). Its cognate antigen has yet to be identified. No base quality values were provided; no much bigger clone lies one nucleotide off. The collaborating institutions used their own protocols to collect whole blood in K2EDTA tubes. For TCRbeta analysis, collaborators shipped samples as frozen whole blood, isolated PBMCs, or DNA extracted from either of those sample types. The immunoSEQ Assay, a bias-controlled multiplex PCR, was used to amplify TCRbeta CDR3 regions from genomic DNA. The authors' pipeline ran thus. The number of nucleated cells in each sample was estimated by amplification of reference gene primers within the assay. To quantify the absolute abundance of each unique TCRbeta CDR3 rearrangement, sequence reads were collapsed and filtered. For each sample, productive Simpson clonality was calculated as the square root of Simpson's diversity index over productive rearrangements. This is the immuneACCESS table as TCRdb keeps it, with only in-frame sequences that have V and J called. A part of the clones is gone; compared with another copy, unresolved V genes explain less than half, and the rest is unexplained. That table is the source of V, J and clone size, and D and trimming were worked out from the DNA. This sample lists 150,000 to 200,000 clones; roughly 82% were detected once. The ten largest clones add up to roughly 9% of the sample.

The entry originates in a study of blood T cell repertoires in COVID-19 (dated by TCRdb to the early 2020s). For the study in its entirety: The collaborator samples originated in the United States, Italy and Spain and spanned the acute and convalescent phases of COVID-19. The material from the prospective study consisted of cDNA or gDNA derived from T cells, B-cell-depleted T cells, or PBMCs. Deeply sampled blood TCRbeta repertoires from subjects exposed to, actively infected with, or recovered from COVID-19 were included in the dataset. The repertoires were released in a freely available public database intended as a resource for research on the immune response to SARS-CoV-2. The samples were drawn from two sources: the first 160 participants of the ongoing ImmuneRACE study, and 1,000 to 1,500 subjects contributed by 6 global collaborators. Sample metadata almost always included a de-identified subject ID, COVID-19 status, age in years and sex. Where available, HLA class I and class II types were taken from metadata supplied by the sample provider and were not determined by assay-based typing. Beyond this particular receptor, the publication reports: The amount of clinical and demographic metadata varied by source and participant and was provided uncurated.

From the cysteine up to the phenylalanine, the CDR3 has a length of 17 residues. Of the read, only the CDR3 DNA is kept; its 51 bases are in frame from base 1. Looking up the germline V gene yields CDR1 LGHNA and CDR2 YSLEER. V is clipped by 1 base and J by 4 bases, and the sequence between their germline boundaries is 19 bases long. The sequence was collected from a woman in her sixties or seventies with acute or convalescent COVID-19. The chain links TRBV4-3 with TRBJ1-1; D gene: possibly TRBD1, on 6 matching bases. Sample: peripheral blood. The DNA reads TGCGCCAGCAGCCAAGCTGCCCCGGACAGAGGAGGCACTGAAGCTTTCTTT. Translation gives CASSQAAPDRGGTEAFF.